A single sample is the source of the 11 T cell receptor beta chains below, sequenced in a study of blood T cells in healthy people across ages. For the second PCR, which ran for about 7 to 11 cycles, a sample-barcoded 5' primer and a J-beta primer mix were used. TCRdb ran MiXCR on the 5' RACE reads and lists one entry per CDR3 protein. The sample has about 680,000 distinct CDR3 sequences; around half are singletons. Sequenced material: blood. The receptors derive from a woman aged 60-70 years in good health.

This clonotype was picked up a small number of times. The chain couples TRBV12-3 or TRBV12-4 to TRBJ2-7, with a possible D match to TRBD1 (5 bases). The CDR3 runs to 14 residues. The germline V and J ends were trimmed by 3 bases and 6 bases, with 15 bases remaining between them. CDR3 sequence (DNA): TGTGCCAGCAGTTTCAGGCAGGGTCCGATCGAGCAGTACTTC. Residues: CASSFRQGPIEQYF.

The rearrangement uses TRBV3-1 and TRBJ2-1; 12 nucleotides match TRBD2. The CDR3 consists of 14 residues. V shed 4 bases and J 10 bases; nucleotides not matched to a gene: 5. Germline CDR1 is LGHDT and CDR2 is YNNKEL (reference sequence). Here the CDR3 DNA reads TGTGCCAGCAGCCTCGGACTAGCGGGATTAGAGCAGTTCTTC. Translating it yields CASSLGLAGLEQFF.

The chain employs TRBV10-3 and TRBJ1-1, with D possibly TRBD1 on 6 matching bases. The V gene lost 5 bases and the J gene lost 2 bases, with 12 bases spanning the gap. The CDR3 is made up of 14 amino acids. Germline V lookup: CDR1 ENHRY, CDR2 SYGVKD. CDR3 DNA sequence: TGTGCCATCAGTCCGAGGGGACAAAACACTGAAGCTTTCTTT. Translated: CAISPRGQNTEAFF.

The rearrangement uses TRBV20-1 and TRBJ1-4; D ambiguous. Trimming pared 3 bases from V and 6 bases from J, leaving 17 bases between. Germline values: CDR1 DFQATT, CDR2 SNEGSKA (reference sequence). The CDR3 is made up of 15 amino acids. The CDR3 region is CSARRSGGSDEKLFF. The CDR3 DNA sequence: TGCAGTGCTAGGAGGTCAGGAGGGTCGGATGAAAAACTGTTTTTT.

The gene calls are TRBV18 and TRBJ2-7, with D unclear. The germline V and J ends were trimmed by 0 bases and 1 base, with 13 bases remaining between them. CDR3 size: 16 residues. Germline loops: CDR1 KGHSH, CDR2 LQKENI. The CDR3 region has the DNA TGTGCCAGCTCACCACCGGGAATCAGTCCTTCCTACGAGCAGTACTTC. Its translation: CASSPPGISPSYEQYF.

This clonotype has only a few counts. This chain uses TRBV7-2 with TRBJ2-5, with D perhaps matching TRBD2 (6 bases). The germline gives CDR1 SGHTA, CDR2 FQGNSA. V gave up 5 bases and J gave up 11 bases, with 24 bases separating them. This CDR3 has 15 amino acids. The CDR3 reads CASSQAGLGSGEQYF. The CDR3 nucleotides read TGTGCCAGCAGCCAGGCAGGACTTGGGTCGGGGGAGCAGTACTTC.

The rearrangement links TRBV28 to TRBJ2-5; 9 nucleotides match TRBD1. CDR1 is MDHEN, CDR2 SYDVKM, per germline. The trim removed 3 bases at V and 11 bases at J, leaving 13 bases unmatched. The CDR3 spans 15 residues. CDR3 DNA sequence: TGTGCCAGCAGTTTTGGGACAGGGCCCCACAATGAGCAGTACTTC. It specifies CASSFGTGPHNEQYF.

About this clonotype: At one end, the junction sequence differs from germline, possibly due to a read error. The J gene is TRBJ1-1, the V gene TRBV6-1; D is uncertain. Looked up from germline, CDR1 is MNHNS and CDR2 is SASEGT. CDR3 length: 13 residues. CDR3 sequence: CASSVEGFTGAFF. The CDR3 DNA is TGTGCCAGCAGTGTCGAGGGATTTACTGGAGCTTTCTTT.

This clonotype was recorded once. The junction differs from germline at one of its ends, possibly a read error. The rearrangement joins TRBV4-1 to TRBJ2-6; D possibly corresponds to TRBD1 (5 bases). This CDR3 comprises 16 residues. Germline V gives CDR1 MGHRA, CDR2 YSYEKL. The CDR3 region is CASSQGWASGANALTF. Here the CDR3 DNA reads TGCGCCAGCAGCCAAGGGTGGGCCTCTGGGGCCAACGCCCTGACTTTC.

The chain couples TRBV11-2 to TRBJ1-2; the D gene is possibly TRBD1 (5 bases). Per germline, CDR1 SGHAT and CDR2 FQNNGV. V lost 5 bases to trimming and J lost 4 bases, with 17 bases between them. CDR3 length: 15 residues. The chain's CDR3 is CASSPLGQTSYGYTF. The CDR3 DNA is TGTGCCAGCAGCCCCCTGGGGCAGACAAGCTATGGCTACACCTTC.

The J gene is TRBJ1-3, the V gene TRBV5-1; D might be TRBD1 (6 bases). Germline assignment: CDR1 SGHRS and CDR2 YFSETQ. The CDR3 is 15 residues long. V gave up 3 bases and J gave up 0 bases, with 10 bases separating them. The DNA of the CDR3 is TGCGCCAGCAGCTGGGGGGCCCGCTCTGGAAACACCATATATTTT. Encoded protein: CASSWGARSGNTIYF.